This entry describes one T cell receptor beta chain. The target of this receptor is not known. The input lacks base qualities; no much larger clone sits a single base away. Reading the label with the study, this specimen's treatment or condition is: in vitro stimulation with specific CMV peptide epitopes to enrich CMV-specific T cells. This sample stems from a study of T cell repertoires in cytomegalovirus infection (dated by TCRdb to about 2019). Describing the broader study: Alongside well-studied HLA-B-restricted epitopes, the peptide stimulations were aimed at recently identified HLA-C-restricted CMV epitopes, whose presentation resists viral immunomodulation. Donor HLA type was relevant to the analysis, because carriage of CMV infection together with the matching HLA type was indicated by public TCR beta signatures. What the authors observed across the whole study: The ex vivo response was dominated by HLA-C-restricted CMV-specific TCR beta clonotypes, which also provided the single most frequent clonotype in two of eight donors. In both this cohort and an independent cohort of 352 donors, the cumulative frequency of public TCR beta family members distinguished carriers of CMV infection plus the relevant HLA type.

Including cysteine and phenylalanine, the CDR3 has 16 amino acids. The CDR3 DNA has 48 bases and is translated from base 1. V has 5 bases trimmed and J has 0 bases trimmed; junction bases matching no gene number 6. Sequencing took place on an Illumina HiSeq 1500. Using fastp at Q25 and MiXCR, TCRdb reprocessed the public reads and kept productive beta chains. Duplicate CDR3 protein sequences are folded into a single record with the most common DNA and genes. For this sample there are approximately 110,000 distinct CDR3 sequences; roughly 41% appear just once. The ten largest account for roughly 70% of the sample.

Sequencing was performed on CD8+ T cells from cultured PBMCs, taken from culture after CMV antigen stimulation. This chain is built from TRBV12-3 or TRBV12-4 and TRBJ2-5, and TRBD1 aligns with 10 junction nucleotides. This TCR came from a human donor in good health (CMV status not recorded). Some clones in this sample may be carry-over from other donors' samples. The CDR3 is CASSPTGQGYQETQYF. At the DNA level, the sequence is TGTGCCAGCAGTCCAACGGGACAGGGGTACCAAGAGACCCAGTACTTC.